A single sample is the source of the 10 T cell receptor beta chains below, sequenced in a study of somatic mutations in cytotoxic T cells in rheumatoid arthritis. Produced via immunoSEQ multiplex PCR; TCRdb's table is partial and in-frame only. The data hold about 15,000 clones, with under 80% observed a single time. Specimen: CD8+ T cells sorted from blood. The receptors stem from an adult with rheumatoid arthritis.

This chain links TRBV29-1 with TRBJ2-1; 9 bases fit TRBD1. V lost 3 bases, J lost 2 bases, and 2 bases stayed unmatched. Germline assignment: CDR1 SQVTM and CDR2 ANQGSEA. The CDR3 extends over 14 amino acids. In nucleotides, the CDR3 is TGCAGCGTTGAGGACAGGGGTCCCTACAATGAGCAGTTCTTC. It translates to CSVEDRGPYNEQFF.

This clone was seen a handful of times. The chain combines TRBV6-5 with TRBJ1-2; D ambiguous. Germline lookup yields CDR1 MNHEY and CDR2 SVGAGI. The CDR3 consists of 13 residues. V lost 6 bases and J lost 4, with 12 bases in between. The CDR3 DNA is TGTGCCAGCAGCCTAAGGAAGGCCTATGGCTACACCTTC. The encoded protein is CASSLRKAYGYTF.

This clone was counted only a few times. This chain links TRBV19 with TRBJ1-6, with TRBD1 matching over 10 bases. With V trimmed by 8 bases and J by 12 bases, 10 bases remained unmatched. The CDR3 totals 14 residues. Germline loops: CDR1 LNHDA, CDR2 SQIVND (reference sequence). As DNA, the CDR3 is TGTGCCAGTTCCAACCCGGGACAGGGGCTACCCCTCCACTTT. Protein sequence: CASSNPGQGLPLHF.

This clone was found a few times. The chain recombines TRBV5-6 with TRBJ2-1; 8 bases map to TRBD1. J was trimmed by 9 bases and V by 8 bases; bases with no gene match: 16. This CDR3 comprises 15 residues. Germline CDR1 reads SGHDT; CDR2 reads YYEEEE. CDR3 in amino acids: CASKGITGGKSEQFF. The CDR3 region has the DNA TGTGCCAGTAAAGGAATAACAGGGGGAAAGAGTGAGCAGTTCTTC.

The chain employs TRBV5-4 and TRBJ1-1; D might be TRBD1 (5 bases). V was pared by 3 bases and J by 4 bases, with 13 bases between. The CDR3 spans 14 residues. CDR1 SGHNT and CDR2 YYREEE come from the germline V gene (reference sequence). The CDR3 protein is CASSSWGESTEAFF. CDR3 nucleotide sequence: TGTGCCAGCAGCTCGTGGGGGGAAAGCACTGAAGCTTTCTTT.

The chain is built from TRBV7-9 and TRBJ1-2; D gene unclear. The CDR3 consists of 11 residues. Germline loops: CDR1 SEHNR, CDR2 FQNEAQ (reference sequence). The V gene lost 3 bases and the J gene lost 6 bases, with 5 bases spanning the gap. The CDR3 DNA sequence: TGTGCCAGCAGCTTCCCGGATGGCTACACCTTC. Its translation: CASSFPDGYTF.

V is TRBV4-1 and J is TRBJ1-5, with unresolved D. CDR3 length: 17 residues. Germline values: CDR1 MGHRA, CDR2 YSYEKL. Trimming removed 0 bases at V and 0 bases at J, with 12 bases between. The CDR3 protein is CASSQDQTAYSNQPQHF. CDR3 nucleotide sequence: TGCGCCAGCAGCCAAGATCAAACAGCTTATAGCAATCAGCCCCAGCATTTT.

The chain is built from TRBV2 and TRBJ2-1; D is uncertain. The length of the CDR3 is 14 residues. Germline V CDR1 and CDR2: SNHLY, FYNNEI. The V end lost 7 bases, the J end lost 6 bases, and 16 bases lay between the germline ends. The CDR3 region has the DNA TGTGCCAGCACTCCCAGCCCTTCAGGCAATGAGCAGTTCTTC. It codes for CASTPSPSGNEQFF. The full variable domain, rest sourced from reference TRBV2 and TRBJ2-1, is EPEVTQTPSHQVTQMGQEVILRCVPISNHLYFYWYRQILGQKVEFLVSFYNNEISEKSEIFDDQFSVERPDGSNFTLKIRSTKLEDSAMYFCASTPSPSGNEQFFGPGTRLTVL.

The chain combines TRBV27 with TRBJ2-1, with 7 nucleotides matching TRBD1. The J segment lost 3 bases and the V segment lost 7 bases, leaving 9 bases of the junction unmatched. There are 15 residues in the CDR3. Germline V lookup: CDR1 MNHEY, CDR2 SMNVEV (reference sequence). The CDR3 DNA reads as TGTGCCAGCACTCAAGGGGGCTTTGGCTACAATGAGCAGTTCTTC. Its translation: CASTQGGFGYNEQFF.

The chain joins TRBV7-8 to TRBJ2-1, with 9 bases lining up with TRBD2. V was pared by 5 bases and J by 7 bases, with 9 bases of the junction left unmatched. CDR1 SGHVS and CDR2 FQNEAQ come from the germline V gene. CDR3 length: 15 residues. The CDR3 nucleotides are TGTGCCAGCAGCCCGTGGACTAGCGCGAGGAATGAGCAGTTCTTC. Its translation is CASSPWTSARNEQFF.